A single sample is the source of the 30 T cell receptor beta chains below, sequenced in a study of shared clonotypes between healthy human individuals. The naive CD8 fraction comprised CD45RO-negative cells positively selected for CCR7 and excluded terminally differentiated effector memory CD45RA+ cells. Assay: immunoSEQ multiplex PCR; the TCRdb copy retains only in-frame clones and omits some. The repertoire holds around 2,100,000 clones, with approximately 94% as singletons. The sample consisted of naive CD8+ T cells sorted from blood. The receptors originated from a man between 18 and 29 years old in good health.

The CDR3 loop is CASSLTGVYGYTF. CDR3 sequence (DNA): TGTGCCAGCAGTTTGACAGGCGTCTATGGCTACACCTTC. This chain links TRBV28 with TRBJ1-2; a weak D match, TRBD1 (6 bases). This CDR3 contains 13 residues. V was pared by 3 bases and J by 4 bases, with 9 bases between. In germline, CDR1 is MDHEN, CDR2 SYDVKM.

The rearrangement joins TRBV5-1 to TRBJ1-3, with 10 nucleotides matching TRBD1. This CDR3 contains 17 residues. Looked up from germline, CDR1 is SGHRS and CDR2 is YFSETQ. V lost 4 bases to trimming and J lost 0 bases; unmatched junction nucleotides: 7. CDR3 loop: CASSLRQGAISGNTIYF. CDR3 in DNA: TGCGCCAGCAGCCTCAGACAGGGGGCCATCTCTGGAAACACCATATATTTT.

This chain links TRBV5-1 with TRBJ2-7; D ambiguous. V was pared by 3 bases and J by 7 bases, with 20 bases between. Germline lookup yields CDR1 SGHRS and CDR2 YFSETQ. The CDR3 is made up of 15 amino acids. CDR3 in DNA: TGCGCCAGCAGCTCCCAAGGCCCTCTCCCTGAAGAGCAGTACTTC. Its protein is CASSSQGPLPEEQYF.

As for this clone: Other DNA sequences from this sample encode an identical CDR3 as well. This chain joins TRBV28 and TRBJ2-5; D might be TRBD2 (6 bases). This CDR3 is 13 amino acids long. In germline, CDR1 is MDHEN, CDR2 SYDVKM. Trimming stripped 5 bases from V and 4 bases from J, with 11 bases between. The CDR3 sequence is CASSPGLAETQYF. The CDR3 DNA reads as TGTGCCAGCAGTCCGGGACTGGCAGAGACCCAGTACTTC.

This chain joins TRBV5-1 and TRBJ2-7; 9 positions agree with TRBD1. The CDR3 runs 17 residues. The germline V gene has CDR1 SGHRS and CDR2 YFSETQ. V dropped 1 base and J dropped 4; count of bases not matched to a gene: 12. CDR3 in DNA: TGCGCCAGCAGCTTGATTAGTCCCGACAGGGGGTATTACGAGCAGTACTTC. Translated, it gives CASSLISPDRGYYEQYF.

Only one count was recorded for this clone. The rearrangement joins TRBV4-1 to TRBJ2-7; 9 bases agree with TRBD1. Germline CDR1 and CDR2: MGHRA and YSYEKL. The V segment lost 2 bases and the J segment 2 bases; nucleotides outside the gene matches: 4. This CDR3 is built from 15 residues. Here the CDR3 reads CASSQIGQGTYEQYF. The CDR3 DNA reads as TGCGCCAGCAGCCAAATAGGACAGGGGACCTACGAGCAGTACTTC.

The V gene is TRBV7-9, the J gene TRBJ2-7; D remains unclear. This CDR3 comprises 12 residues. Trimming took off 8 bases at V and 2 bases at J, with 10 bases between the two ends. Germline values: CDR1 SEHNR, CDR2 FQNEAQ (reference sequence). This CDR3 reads CASSDGPYEQYF. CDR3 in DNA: TGTGCCAGCTCCGACGGGCCCTACGAGCAGTACTTC.

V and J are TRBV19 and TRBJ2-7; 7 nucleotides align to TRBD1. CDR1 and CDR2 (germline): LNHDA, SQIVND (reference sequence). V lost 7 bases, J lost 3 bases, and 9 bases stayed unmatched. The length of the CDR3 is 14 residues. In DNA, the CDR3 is TGTGCCAGTAATGCTCCGGGACAGAACTACGAGCAGTACTTC. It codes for CASNAPGQNYEQYF.

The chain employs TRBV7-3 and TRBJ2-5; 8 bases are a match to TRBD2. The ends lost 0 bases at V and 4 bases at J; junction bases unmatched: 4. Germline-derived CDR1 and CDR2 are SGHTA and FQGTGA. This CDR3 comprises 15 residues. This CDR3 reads CASSLTAGGAETQYF. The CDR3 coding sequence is TGTGCCAGCAGCTTAACGGCGGGGGGTGCAGAGACCCAGTACTTC.

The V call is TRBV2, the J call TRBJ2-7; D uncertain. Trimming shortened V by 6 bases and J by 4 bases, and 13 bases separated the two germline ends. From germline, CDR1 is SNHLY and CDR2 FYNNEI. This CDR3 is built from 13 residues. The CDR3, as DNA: TGTGCCAGCAGCGCGTCGGACGGATACGAGCAGTACTTC. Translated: CASSASDGYEQYF. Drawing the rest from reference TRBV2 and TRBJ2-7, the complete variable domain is EPEVTQTPSHQVTQMGQEVILRCVPISNHLYFYWYRQILGQKVEFLVSFYNNEISEKSEIFDDQFSVERPDGSNFTLKIRSTKLEDSAMYFCASSASDGYEQYFGPGTRLTVT.

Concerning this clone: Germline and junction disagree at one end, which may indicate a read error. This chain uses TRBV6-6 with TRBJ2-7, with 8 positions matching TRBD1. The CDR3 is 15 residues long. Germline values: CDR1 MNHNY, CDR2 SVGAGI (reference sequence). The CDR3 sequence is CASSVQGGDSHEQYF. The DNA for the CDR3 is TGTGCCAGCAGTGTACAGGGGGGCGACTCCCACGAGCAGTACTTC.

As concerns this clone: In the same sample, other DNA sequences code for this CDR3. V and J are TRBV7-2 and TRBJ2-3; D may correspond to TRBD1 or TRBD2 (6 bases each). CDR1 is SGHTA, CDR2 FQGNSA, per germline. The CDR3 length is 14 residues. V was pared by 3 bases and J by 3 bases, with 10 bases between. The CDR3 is CASSLVGGTDTQYF. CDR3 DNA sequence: TGTGCCAGCAGCTTGGTAGGGGGGACAGATACGCAGTATTTT.

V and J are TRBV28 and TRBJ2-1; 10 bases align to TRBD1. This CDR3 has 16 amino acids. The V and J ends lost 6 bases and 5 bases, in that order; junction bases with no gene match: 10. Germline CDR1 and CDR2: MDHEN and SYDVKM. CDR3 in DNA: TGTGCCAGCAGACCTTCTAGACAGGGGGCTAACAATGAGCAGTTCTTC. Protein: CASRPSRQGANNEQFF.

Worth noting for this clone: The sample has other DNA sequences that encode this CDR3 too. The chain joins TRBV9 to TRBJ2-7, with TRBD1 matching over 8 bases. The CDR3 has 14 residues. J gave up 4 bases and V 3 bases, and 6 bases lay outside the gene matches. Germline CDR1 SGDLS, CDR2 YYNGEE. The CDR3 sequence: CASSEGTGVYEQYF. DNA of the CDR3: TGTGCCAGCAGCGAGGGGACAGGAGTATACGAGCAGTACTTC.

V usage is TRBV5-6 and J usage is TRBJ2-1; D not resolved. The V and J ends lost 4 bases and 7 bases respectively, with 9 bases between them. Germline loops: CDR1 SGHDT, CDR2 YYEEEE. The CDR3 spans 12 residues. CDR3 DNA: TGTGCCAGCAGCCTGAGCGTGAATGAGCAGTTCTTC. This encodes CASSLSVNEQFF. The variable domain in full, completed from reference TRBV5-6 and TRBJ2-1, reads DAGVTQSPTHLIKTRGQQVTLRCSPKSGHDTVSWYQQALGQGPQFIFQYYEEEERQRGNFPDRFSGHQFPNYSSELNVNALLLGDSALYLCASSLSVNEQFFGPGTRLTVL.

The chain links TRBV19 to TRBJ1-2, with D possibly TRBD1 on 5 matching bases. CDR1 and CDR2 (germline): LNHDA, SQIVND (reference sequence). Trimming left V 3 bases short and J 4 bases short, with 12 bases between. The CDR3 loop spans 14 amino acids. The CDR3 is CASSMTRDLYGYTF. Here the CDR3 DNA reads TGTGCCAGTAGTATGACGAGGGACCTCTATGGCTACACCTTC.

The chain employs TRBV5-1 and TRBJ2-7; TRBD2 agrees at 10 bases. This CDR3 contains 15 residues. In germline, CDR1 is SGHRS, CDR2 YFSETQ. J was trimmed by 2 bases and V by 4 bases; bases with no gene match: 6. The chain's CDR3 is CASSPTSGWAYEQYF. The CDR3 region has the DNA TGCGCCAGCAGCCCGACTAGCGGGTGGGCCTACGAGCAGTACTTC.

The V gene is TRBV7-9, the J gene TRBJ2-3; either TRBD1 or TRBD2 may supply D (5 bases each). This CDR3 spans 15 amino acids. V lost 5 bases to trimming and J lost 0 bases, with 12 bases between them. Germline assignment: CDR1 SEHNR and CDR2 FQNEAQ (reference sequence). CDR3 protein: CASSGTFTSTDTQYF. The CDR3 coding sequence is TGTGCCAGCAGCGGGACCTTTACTAGCACAGATACGCAGTATTTT.

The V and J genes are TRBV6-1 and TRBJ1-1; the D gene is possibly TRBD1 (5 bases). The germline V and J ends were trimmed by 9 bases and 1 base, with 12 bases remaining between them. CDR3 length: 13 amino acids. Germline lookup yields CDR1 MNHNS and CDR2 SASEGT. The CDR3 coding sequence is TGTGCCAGTCGGGACTTTCCGAACACTGAAGCTTTCTTT. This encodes CASRDFPNTEAFF.

As DNA, the CDR3 is TGTGCCAGCAGCTTGGCAGGGGGCATGAACACCGGGGAGCTGTTTTTT. Its protein product is CASSLAGGMNTGELFF. The chain has TRBV7-8 and TRBJ2-2; 8 bases map to TRBD1. V trimming: 3 bases; J trimming: 1 base; junction bases outside the gene matches: 4. The germline V gene encodes CDR1 SGHVS and CDR2 FQNEAQ. The CDR3 covers 16 residues.

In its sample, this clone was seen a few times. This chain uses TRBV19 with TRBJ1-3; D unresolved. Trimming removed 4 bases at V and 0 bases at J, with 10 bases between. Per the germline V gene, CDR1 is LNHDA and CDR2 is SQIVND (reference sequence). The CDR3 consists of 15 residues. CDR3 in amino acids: CASSTDGYSGNTIYF. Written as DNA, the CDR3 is TGTGCCAGTAGTACGGACGGATACTCTGGAAACACCATATATTTT.

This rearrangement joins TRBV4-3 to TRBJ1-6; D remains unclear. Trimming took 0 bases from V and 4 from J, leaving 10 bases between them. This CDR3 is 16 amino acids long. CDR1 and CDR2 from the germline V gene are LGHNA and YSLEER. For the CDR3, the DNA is TGCGCCAGCAGCCAAGATAAATTCATGTATAATTCACCCCTCCACTTT. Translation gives CASSQDKFMYNSPLHF.

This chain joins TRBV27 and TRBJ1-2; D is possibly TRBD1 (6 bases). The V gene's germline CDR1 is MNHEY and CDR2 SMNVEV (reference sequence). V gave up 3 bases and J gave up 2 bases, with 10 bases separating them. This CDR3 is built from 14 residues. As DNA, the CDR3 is TGTGCCAGCAGTTTTGGGGGGCTAAACTATGGCTACACCTTC. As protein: CASSFGGLNYGYTF.

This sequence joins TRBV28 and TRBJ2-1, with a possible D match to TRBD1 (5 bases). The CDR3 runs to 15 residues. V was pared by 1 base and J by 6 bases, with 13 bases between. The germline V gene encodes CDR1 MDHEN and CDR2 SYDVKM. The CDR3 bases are TGTGCCAGCAGTTTATACGGGCAGGGTGGCAATGAGCAGTTCTTC. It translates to CASSLYGQGGNEQFF. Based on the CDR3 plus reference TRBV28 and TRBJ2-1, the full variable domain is DVKVTQSSRYLVKRTGEKVFLECVQDMDHENMFWYRQDPGLGLRLIYFSYDVKMKEKGDIPEGYSVSREKKERFSLILESASTNQTSMYLCASSLYGQGGNEQFFGPGTRLTVL.

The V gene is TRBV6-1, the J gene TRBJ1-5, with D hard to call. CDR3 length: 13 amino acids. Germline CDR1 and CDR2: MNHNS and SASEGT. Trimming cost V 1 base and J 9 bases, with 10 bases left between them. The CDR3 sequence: CASSEGESWPQHF. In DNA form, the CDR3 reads TGTGCCAGCAGTGAAGGGGAGTCCTGGCCCCAGCATTTT.

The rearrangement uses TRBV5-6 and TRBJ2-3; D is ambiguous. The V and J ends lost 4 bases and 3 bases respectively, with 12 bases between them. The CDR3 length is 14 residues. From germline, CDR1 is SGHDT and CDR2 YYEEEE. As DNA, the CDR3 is TGTGCCAGCAGCGTCACCCCCGGGACAGATACGCAGTATTTT. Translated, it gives CASSVTPGTDTQYF. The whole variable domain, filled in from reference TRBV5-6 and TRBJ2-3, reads DAGVTQSPTHLIKTRGQQVTLRCSPKSGHDTVSWYQQALGQGPQFIFQYYEEEERQRGNFPDRFSGHQFPNYSSELNVNALLLGDSALYLCASSVTPGTDTQYFGPGTRLTVL.

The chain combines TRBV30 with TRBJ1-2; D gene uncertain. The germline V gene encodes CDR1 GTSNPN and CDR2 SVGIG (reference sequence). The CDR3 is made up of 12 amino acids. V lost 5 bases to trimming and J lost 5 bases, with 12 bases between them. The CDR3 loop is CAWGYGRYGYTF. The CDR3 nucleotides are TGTGCCTGGGGATACGGAAGGTATGGCTACACCTTC.

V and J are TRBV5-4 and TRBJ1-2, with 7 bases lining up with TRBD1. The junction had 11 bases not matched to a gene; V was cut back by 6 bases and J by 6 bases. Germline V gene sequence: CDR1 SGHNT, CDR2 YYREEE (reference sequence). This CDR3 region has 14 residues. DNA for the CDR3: TGTGCCAGCACCCGGGACAGAACAAACAATGGCTACACCTTC. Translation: CASTRDRTNNGYTF. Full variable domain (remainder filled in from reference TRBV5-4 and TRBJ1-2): ETGVTQSPTHLIKTRGQQVTLRCSSQSGHNTVSWYQQALGQGPQFIFQYYREEENGRGNFPPRFSGLQFPNYSSELNVNALELDDSALYLCASTRDRTNNGYTFGSGTRLTVV.

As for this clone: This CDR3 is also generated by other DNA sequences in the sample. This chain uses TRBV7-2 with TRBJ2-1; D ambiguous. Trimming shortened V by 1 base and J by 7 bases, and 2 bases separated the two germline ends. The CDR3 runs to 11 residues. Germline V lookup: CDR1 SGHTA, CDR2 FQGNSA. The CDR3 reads CASSLGNEQFF. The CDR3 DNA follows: TGTGCCAGCAGCTTAGGGAATGAGCAGTTCTTC.

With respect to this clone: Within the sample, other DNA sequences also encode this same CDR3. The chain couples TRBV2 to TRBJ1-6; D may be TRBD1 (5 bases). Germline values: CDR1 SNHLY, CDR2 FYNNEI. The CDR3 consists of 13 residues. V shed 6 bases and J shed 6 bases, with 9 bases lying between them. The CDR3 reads CASRGQGNSPLHF. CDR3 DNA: TGTGCCAGCAGAGGGCAGGGTAATTCACCCCTCCACTTT.